This T cell receptor beta chain was identified in a study of PD-1 blockade in classical Hodgkin lymphoma. Background on the study: Every 2 weeks, patients had 3 mg/kg nivolumab intravenously. Study-level findings and limits: By C4D1, CD4+ diversity increased significantly, especially in complete responders. Newly diagnosed and completely responding patients shared comparable baseline diversity. Exclusion removed patients who began nivolumab under 1 year after ASCT.

Following autologous stem cell transplantation, relapse occurred in every patient, and exposure to brentuximab vedotin varied. V was clipped by 1 base and J by 6 bases, with 12 bases between them. Germline-derived CDR1 and CDR2 are MNHNS and SASEGT. The CDR3 runs 15 residues. Produced via immunoSEQ multiplex PCR; TCRdb's table is partial and in-frame only. The repertoire consists of tens of thousands of clones, with approximately 91% occurring once and the leading ten covering roughly a tenth. As to this clone: Its antigen is currently unknown.

The origin of this receptor is a human donor with classical Hodgkin lymphoma. The chain is built from TRBV6-1 and TRBJ2-2, with no clear D. Material: peripheral blood mononuclear cells (PBMCs), obtained at baseline. CDR3 sequence reads: CASSEGPRWAGELFF. DNA of the CDR3: TGTGCCAGCAGTGAAGGGCCCAGGTGGGCCGGGGAGCTGTTTTTT.